This T cell receptor (beta chain) was captured in a study of T-cell memory formation after mild COVID-19. Study as a whole: Clusters were largely donor specific. Whole-study findings and limits: Day 15 to 85 contractors were CD4/CD8 balanced; later expanders leaned CD4+.

TCRdb reprocessed the 5' RACE reads via MiXCR and lists one record per CDR3 protein. The table has 260,000 or so distinct CDR3 sequences, 16% seen once. Losses at the gene ends were 1 base for V and 6 bases for J; bases not matched to a gene: 8. Germline loops: CDR1 LGHNA, CDR2 YSLEER. The CDR3 consists of 16 residues. This clonotype was seen many times. Antigen: not known. The sequencing sample was made of PBMCs or a T cell subset sorted from them (not recorded which). The TCR was taken from a man aged 18 to 29 who had mild COVID-19 (a few samples of this study predate the infection). Cell type and time point are not known. This rearrangement joins TRBV4-3 to TRBJ2-3; 9 bases are shared with TRBD2. Here the CDR3 reads CASSQGPSGAGDTQYF. CDR3 coding DNA: TGCGCCAGCAGCCAAGGTCCTAGCGGGGCGGGGGATACGCAGTATTTT.